This T cell receptor beta chain appears in the sequencing data of a study of neurological immune-mediated disorders (dated by TCRdb to between 2018 and 2021). A note on the overall study: Of the roughly 34 multiple sclerosis patients, around 30 had relapsing-remitting MS and 3 had secondary progressive MS. The cohort was made up of 68 subjects, consisting of 14 HAM/TSP patients, roughly 35 multiple sclerosis patients and around 20 healthy controls. Alongside PBMC samples, the set of 106 TCR-beta libraries contained longitudinal samples, technical triplicates, and paired CD4+ and CD8+ T-cell subsets that had been sorted. Using UMI-based sequencing, the study compared peripheral blood TCR-beta repertoires from patients with HTLV-I-associated myelopathy (HAM/TSP), patients with multiple sclerosis, and healthy controls.

cDNA was synthesized by template-switch 5'RACE using a primer carrying a 10-nucleotide random unique molecular identifier by which each TCR transcript was tagged. Over 180 million TCR-beta sequences, covering 15-18 subjects, were produced in each sequencing run. Total RNA was extracted with the RNeasy kit. The KAPA Real-time Library Amplification kit was used to amplify TCR-beta VDJ regions with primers targeting the TCR constant region and the 5'RACE anchor. Sample indexes and Illumina adaptors were added in a first PCR, and a second PCR then increased library yield. After Ampure bead purification, the roughly 650 bp TCR product was size-selected on a 2% E-gel SizeSelection system. Before pooling, library quality was assessed on a Bioanalyzer, concentration was determined with Qubit, and library quantification was performed with the Kapa Library Quantification kit. An Illumina HiSeq 2500 sequenced the libraries paired-end 2 x 150 bp. To increase sequence diversity, roughly 24-31% phiX was spiked into each library pool. Concerning the study's data processing: Quality-filtered reads were processed with the UMI-based MiGEC pipeline, and over 75% of raw TCR sequences were removed by the MiGEC pipeline during error correction. IMGT germline references were used for alignment of VDJ genes, and clonotypes were defined by a unique CDR3 amino acid sequence together with V-J genes. Clonal expansion, Shannon diversity and CDR3 relatedness (CalcPairwiseDistances, ClusterSamples) were evaluated with VDJtools, and phylogenetic trees were built with CLCbio workbench. A clone was classed as expanded if it had 8 or more unique UMIs, a cutoff based on coefficient-of-variation modelling across technical triplicates. The public reads were run again by TCRdb, first through fastp at Q25 and then through MiXCR, and only productive beta chains were kept. A single entry per CDR3 protein holds the most common genes and DNA from its merged rows. These V and J calls originate from TCRdb's pipeline instead of the authors' own analysis. The sample table contains roughly 62,000 distinct CDR3 sequences; only one count was recorded for less than 2.5% of them. The top ten clones comprise about 3% of the sample.

This clonotype was detected ten times or more. What this receptor recognizes is not known. The record has no base qualities; no much larger clone is one base away. Libraries from unsorted PBMCs were made from 2 million PBMCs kept in RNAlater at -80 degrees C until RNA extraction. Multiple sclerosis patients were enrolled in a US clinical protocol evaluating disease progression by magnetic resonance imaging. Peripheral blood underwent Ficoll-Hypaque density gradient centrifugation to isolate PBMCs, which were then cryopreserved in liquid nitrogen. What the work shows at the level of the full study, not this receptor alone: No identical CDR3 amino acid sequences were found to be shared among expanded clones across subjects, suggesting that TCR-beta repertoires were private in all groups. The MS cluster was not associated with any clinical or MRI features, and the authors stated that larger cohorts are needed. In phylogenetic analysis, the repertoires of 18 of 34 MS patients grouped into a cluster of related CDR3 sequences, which suggests a possible signature at the repertoire level. TCR clonal expansion was highest in HAM/TSP patients and lowest in MS patients, with MS patients falling below even healthy controls.

The CDR3 covers 11 residues, taking in both the cysteine and the phenylalanine. This entry keeps only the CDR3 DNA: 33 bases, framed from base 1. V loses 10 bases, J loses 3 bases, and the germline ends lie 9 bases apart. CDR1 and CDR2 were assigned from the germline V gene as SGHRS and YFSETQ. The source material was PBMCs. This receptor was obtained from a man aged 50-59 years with multiple sclerosis. This sequence uses TRBV5-1 and TRBJ2-3; the D gene assignment is ambiguous. The nucleotide sequence is given as TGCGCCGCCCACATTACAGATACGCAGTATTTT. This translates into CAAHITDTQYF.